A selection of T cell receptor beta chains follows, all from one sample in a study of T cell responses to AZD1222 COVID-19 vaccine. Repertoires were generated with immunoSEQ multiplex PCR, while TCRdb's copy carries only in-frame clones and drops some. The sample yields some 200,000 clones, about 88% seen once. Sequencing was performed on peripheral blood, taken 28 days after the second AZD1222 dose. Receptors originate from an adult who received the AZD1222 COVID-19 vaccine. Both conserved end residues are part of each CDR3. D genes are given only for firm matches. Rows give clone size only sometimes, using once, few, many, or a class for an expanded clone.

TGTGCCAGCAGCCCCGTGGGGGACGAGCAGTACTTC CASSPVGDEQYF - TRBJ2-7 - TRBV28
TGTGCCAGCAGCTGGGGACTAGCGGGAGGGGGGCACAATGAGCAGTTCTTC CASSWGLAGGGHNEQFF once TRBJ2-1 TRBD2 TRBV5-4
TGTGCCATCAGAACGACTAGCGGGACCTACGAGCAGTACTTC CAIRTTSGTYEQYF - TRBJ2-7 TRBD2 TRBV2
TGTGCCAGCAGTGGAACAGGGTTGGCATCCGGGGAGCTGTTTTTT CASSGTGLASGELFF - TRBJ2-2 - TRBV28
TGTGCCAGCAGTGAATTGCTGAGCACAGATACGCAGTATTTT CASSELLSTDTQYF - TRBJ2-3 - TRBV6-1
TGTGCCAGCAGCTTACCAGGGGGGTCCCTCCACTTT CASSLPGGSLHF - TRBJ1-6 TRBD1 TRBV5-8
TGTGCCAGCAGTGAACAGGGCTATGGCTACACCTTC CASSEQGYGYTF - TRBJ1-2 - TRBV28
TGTGCCAGTGTAACCCAGGGGAATAGCAATCAGCCCCAGCATTTT CASVTQGNSNQPQHF once TRBJ1-5 - TRBV19
TGTGCCAGCAGCTTGGCCGGGGCAGGGGATGAGCAGTTCTTC CASSLAGAGDEQFF - TRBJ2-1 - TRBV5-4
TGTGCCAGCAGTTACTTAGCGGGACCCTCCTACGAGCAGTACTTC CASSYLAGPSYEQYF - TRBJ2-7 TRBD2 TRBV6-6
TGTGCCAGCAGCTTAGGCGAGACTACGCGATATGGCTACACCTTC CASSLGETTRYGYTF - TRBJ1-2 - TRBV7-2
TGTGCCATCCTTAGGCTAAATGAGCAGTTCTTC CAILRLNEQFF - TRBJ2-1 - TRBV10-3
TGTGCTAGTGGTTTGGGAACAGGGGGCCACACTGAAGCTTTCTTT CASGLGTGGHTEAFF few TRBJ1-1 TRBD1 TRBV12-5
TGTGCCAGCAGCCCCCAGGGGGAGAGGAGCGGGAGGGATGGGGAGCAGTTCTTC CASSPQGERSGRDGEQFF - TRBJ2-1 TRBD2 TRBV7-3
TGTGCCAGCAGCGAGACTAGACAGGAGCAGTTCTTC CASSETRQEQFF - TRBJ2-1 - TRBV7-9
TGTGCCAGCAGTTATAGCTCTGGGGCCAACGTCCTGACTTTC CASSYSSGANVLTF few TRBJ2-6 - TRBV28
TGTGCCAGCAGCGTAGCCCCAGGGTCGTCCTACAATGAGCAGTTCTTC CASSVAPGSSYNEQFF - TRBJ2-1 - TRBV9
TGTGCCAGCAGTCAATATTCGACTAGCGGGACATCCTTC CASSQYSTSGTSF - TRBJ2-7 TRBD2 TRBV28
TGTGCCAGTGAGACAGGGACGAGCAATCAGCCCCAGCATTTT CASETGTSNQPQHF - TRBJ1-5 TRBD1 TRBV28